This T cell receptor (beta chain) was profiled in a study of cytomegalovirus exposure and HLA in healthy donors. This PCR relied on a set of 60 Vbeta primers and 13 Jbeta primers. Clones were sequenced by immunoSEQ multiplex PCR, and TCRdb holds only the in-frame ones, with some missing. The repertoire has 130,000 or so clones, around 79% of them found once; the top ten carry 2% to 2.5%. The study's findings and limits: Rare sequences made up most TCRs, while some public TCRs were found in many donors. Across HLA loci, a later analysis found differing TCR association rates, with DRB1 most and HLA-C fewest.

With regard to this clone: The antigen remains unidentified.

The CDR3 has 16 residues. Germline V gives CDR1 MNHEY, CDR2 SVGAGI. With 1 base removed from V and 0 bases from J, the gap between germline ends came to 12 bases. The chain joins TRBV6-5 to TRBJ1-2; D may be TRBD1 (6 bases). The TCR was taken from a middle-aged woman in good health and CMV-seropositive. The sequenced sample was PBMCs. CDR3: CASSYWNRETNYGYTF. The DNA for the CDR3 is TGTGCCAGCAGTTACTGGAACAGGGAAACTAACTATGGCTACACCTTC.